This T cell receptor (beta chain) came from a study of blood T cell repertoires in COVID-19 (dated by TCRdb to the early 2020s). Study-level background: Samples covering the acute and convalescent phases of COVID-19 were provided by collaborators in the United States, Italy and Spain. Subjects who had been exposed to COVID-19, were actively infected with it, or had recovered from it provided the deeply sampled blood TCRbeta repertoires that made up the dataset. Where HLA class I and class II types were available, the types were taken from metadata supplied by the sample provider, not from assay-based typing. Sample metadata almost always included a de-identified subject ID, COVID-19 status, age in years and sex. The prospective study material was composed of cDNA or gDNA derived from T cells, B-cell-depleted T cells, or PBMCs. The repertoires were released in a freely available public database intended as a resource for research on the immune response to SARS-CoV-2. Samples came from the ongoing ImmuneRACE study (first 160 participants) plus 1,254 subjects from 6 global collaborators. Paper-wide results and their limitations: The quantity of clinical and demographic metadata differed by source and by participant and was supplied without curation.

TCRbeta CDR3 regions were amplified from genomic DNA using the immunoSEQ Assay, a bias-controlled multiplex PCR. Concerning the study's data processing: Nucleated cell counts per sample were estimated from amplification of reference gene primers within the assay. To quantify the absolute abundance of each unique TCRbeta CDR3 rearrangement, sequence reads were collapsed and filtered. For each sample, productive Simpson clonality was calculated by taking the square root of Simpson's diversity index across productive rearrangements. Not all clones reach the TCRdb copy of this immuneACCESS table, which keeps in-frame sequences only. Checked studies attribute under half of the gap to unresolved V genes and leave the rest unexplained. V, J and clone size are taken as reported in that table, and D and trimming were inferred from the DNA itself. The sample table holds about 24,000 clones, of which 70% to 90% were seen once. More than 7.5% of the sample belongs to the ten largest clones.

As regards this clone: Its antigen has not been determined. The input lacks base qualities; no much larger clone sits a single base away.

V trim: 5 bases; J trim: 3 bases; unmatched bases: 8. CDR1 MNHEY and CDR2 SVGAGI were looked up in the germline V gene. There are 15 amino acids in the CDR3, from cysteine to phenylalanine inclusive. Only CDR3 DNA remains: 45 bases, in frame from the first base. Collaborating institutions collected whole blood in K2EDTA tubes following their own protocols. For TCRbeta analysis, collaborator samples were shipped as frozen whole blood, as isolated PBMCs, or as DNA extracted from either sample type. Sequencing input: peripheral blood. The sequence was collected from a man between 65 and 79 years old with acute or convalescent COVID-19. The chain is assembled from TRBV6-5 and TRBJ2-3, with 7 central nucleotides matching TRBD1. For the CDR3, the sequence is CASSTTGVGTDTQYF. Read as DNA, the sequence is TGTGCCAGCAGTACTACAGGGGTCGGTACAGATACGCAGTATTTT.